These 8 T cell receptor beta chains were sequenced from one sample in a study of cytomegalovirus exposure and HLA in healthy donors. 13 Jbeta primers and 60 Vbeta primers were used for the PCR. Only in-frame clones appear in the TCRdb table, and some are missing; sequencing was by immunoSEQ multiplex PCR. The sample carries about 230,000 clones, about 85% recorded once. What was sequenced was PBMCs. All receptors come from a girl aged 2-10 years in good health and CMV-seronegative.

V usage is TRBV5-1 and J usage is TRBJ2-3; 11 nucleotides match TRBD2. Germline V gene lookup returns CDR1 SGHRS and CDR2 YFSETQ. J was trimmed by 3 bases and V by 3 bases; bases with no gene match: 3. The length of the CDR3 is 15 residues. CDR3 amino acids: CASSYLAGGTDTQYF. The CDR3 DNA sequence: TGCGCCAGCAGCTATCTAGCGGGGGGTACAGATACGCAGTATTTT.

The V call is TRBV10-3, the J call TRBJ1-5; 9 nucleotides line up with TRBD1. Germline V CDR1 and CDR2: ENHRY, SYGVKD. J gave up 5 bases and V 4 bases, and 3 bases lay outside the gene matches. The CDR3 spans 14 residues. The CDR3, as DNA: TGTGCCATCAGTGGAACAGGGGGCGATCAGCCCCAGCATTTT. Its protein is CAISGTGGDQPQHF.

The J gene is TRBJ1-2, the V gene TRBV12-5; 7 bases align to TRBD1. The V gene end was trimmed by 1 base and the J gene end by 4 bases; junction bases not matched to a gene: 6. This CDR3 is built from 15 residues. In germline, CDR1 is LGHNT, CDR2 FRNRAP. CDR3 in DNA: TGTGCTAGTGGTTTGGGGACAGGTTACCTCTATGGCTACACCTTC. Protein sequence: CASGLGTGYLYGYTF.

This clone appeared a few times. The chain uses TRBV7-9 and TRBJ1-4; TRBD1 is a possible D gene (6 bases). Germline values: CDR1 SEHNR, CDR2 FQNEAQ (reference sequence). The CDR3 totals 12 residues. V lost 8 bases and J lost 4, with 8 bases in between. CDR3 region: CASGTYNEKLFF. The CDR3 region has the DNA TGTGCCAGCGGGACATATAATGAAAAACTGTTTTTT.

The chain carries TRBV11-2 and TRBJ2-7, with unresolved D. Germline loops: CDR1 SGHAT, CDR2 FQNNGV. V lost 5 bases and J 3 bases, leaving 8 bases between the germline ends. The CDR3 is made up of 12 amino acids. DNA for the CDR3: TGTGCCAGCAGCACATCGTACTACGAGCAGTACTTC. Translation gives CASSTSYYEQYF. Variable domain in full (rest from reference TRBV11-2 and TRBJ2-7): EAGVAQSPRYKIIEKRQSVAFWCNPISGHATLYWYQQILGQGPKLLIQFQNNGVVDDSQLPKDRFSAERLKGVDSTLKIQPAKLEDSAVYLCASSTSYYEQYFGPGTRLTVT.

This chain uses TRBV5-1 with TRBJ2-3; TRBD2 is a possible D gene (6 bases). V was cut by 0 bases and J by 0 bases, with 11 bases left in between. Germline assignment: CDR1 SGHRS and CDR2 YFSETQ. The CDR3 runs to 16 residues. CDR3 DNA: TGCGCCAGCAGCTTGGGGGGACTCCCTAGCACAGATACGCAGTATTTT. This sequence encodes CASSLGGLPSTDTQYF.

The CDR3 spells CASSQEVGLAGKIDEQFF. The DNA of the CDR3 is TGTGCCAGCAGCCAAGAGGTCGGACTAGCGGGAAAAATCGATGAGCAGTTCTTC. The rearrangement uses TRBV4-2 and TRBJ2-1, with 12 bases identical to TRBD2. V trimming: 0 bases; J trimming: 8 bases; junction bases outside the gene matches: 11. This CDR3 is 18 amino acids long. Germline CDR1 is LGHNA and CDR2 is YNFKEQ.

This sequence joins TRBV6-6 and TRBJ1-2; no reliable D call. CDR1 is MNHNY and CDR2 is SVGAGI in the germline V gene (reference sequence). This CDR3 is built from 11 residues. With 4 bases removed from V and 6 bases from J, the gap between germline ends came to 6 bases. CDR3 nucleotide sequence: TGTGCCAGCAGTTTCGACAATGGCTACACCTTC. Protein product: CASSFDNGYTF.